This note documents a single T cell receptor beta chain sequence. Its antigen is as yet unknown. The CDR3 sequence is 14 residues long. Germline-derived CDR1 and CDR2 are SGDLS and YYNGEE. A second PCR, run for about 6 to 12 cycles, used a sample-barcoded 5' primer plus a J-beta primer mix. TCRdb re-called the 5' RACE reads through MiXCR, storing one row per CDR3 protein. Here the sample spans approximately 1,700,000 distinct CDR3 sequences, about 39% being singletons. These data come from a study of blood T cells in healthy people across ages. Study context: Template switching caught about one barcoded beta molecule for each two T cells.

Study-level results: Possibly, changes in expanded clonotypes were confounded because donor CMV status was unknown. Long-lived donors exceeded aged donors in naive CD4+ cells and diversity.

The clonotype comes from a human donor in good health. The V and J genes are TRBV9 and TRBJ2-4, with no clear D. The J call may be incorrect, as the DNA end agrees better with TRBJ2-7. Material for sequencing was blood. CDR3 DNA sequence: TGTGCCAGCAGCGTAAGGGATACGACCTACGAGCAGTACTTC. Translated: CASSVRDTTYEQYF.